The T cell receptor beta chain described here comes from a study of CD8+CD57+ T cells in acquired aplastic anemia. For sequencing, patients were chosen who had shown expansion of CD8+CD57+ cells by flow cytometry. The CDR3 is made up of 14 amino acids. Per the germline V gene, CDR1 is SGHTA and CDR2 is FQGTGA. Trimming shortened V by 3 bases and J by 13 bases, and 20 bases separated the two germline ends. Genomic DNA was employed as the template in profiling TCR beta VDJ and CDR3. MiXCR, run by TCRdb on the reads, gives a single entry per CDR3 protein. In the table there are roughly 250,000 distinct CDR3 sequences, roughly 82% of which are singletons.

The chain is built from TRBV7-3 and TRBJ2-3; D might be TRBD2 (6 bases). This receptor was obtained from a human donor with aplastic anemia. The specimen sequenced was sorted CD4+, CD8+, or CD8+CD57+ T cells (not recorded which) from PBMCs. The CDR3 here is CASSLTGAAQAKYF. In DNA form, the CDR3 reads TGTGCCAGCAGCTTGACGGGAGCGGCACAAGCGAAGTATTTT.